The rows below give T cell receptor beta chains drawn from one sample of a study of shared clonotypes between healthy human individuals. Clones were read by immunoSEQ multiplex PCR, and TCRdb kept only the in-frame ones, dropping some. The profile covers 1.5 million to 2.5 million clones, with over 85% appearing a single time and 1% to 1.5% taken by the ten largest. The sample taken for sequencing was naive CD8+ T cells sorted from blood. The receptor source for this set is a man younger than 35 in good health. CDR3s include the opening cysteine and the closing phenylalanine or tryptophan. Each record gives: clone size, D gene, J gene, V gene, CDR3 DNA, CDR3 protein. The D gene is left open where the match is weak. Expanded clones are given a class, and other clones once, few, many or no size at all.

abundance: NA; d_gene: NA; j_gene: TRBJ1-1; v_gene: TRBV13; CDR3nt: TGTGCCAGCAGCCCCCGGGATCGGTACACTGAAGCTTTCTTT; CDR3aa: CASSPRDRYTEAFF
abundance: NA; d_gene: TRBD1; j_gene: TRBJ2-3; v_gene: TRBV18; CDR3nt: TGTGCCAGCTCACCGGAGGACAGGGAAAATACGCAGTATTTT; CDR3aa: CASSPEDRENTQYF
abundance: NA; d_gene: NA; j_gene: TRBJ1-3; v_gene: TRBV7-6; CDR3nt: TGTGCCAGCAGCTTAGAGGGGAGGGGAGTTGGAAACACCATATATTTT; CDR3aa: CASSLEGRGVGNTIYF
abundance: NA; d_gene: TRBD1; j_gene: TRBJ1-1; v_gene: TRBV28; CDR3nt: TGTGCCAGCAGTTCTACCGGGACAGTTGACACTGAAGCTTTCTTT; CDR3aa: CASSSTGTVDTEAFF
abundance: NA; d_gene: TRBD2; j_gene: TRBJ2-1; v_gene: TRBV13; CDR3nt: TGTGCCAGCAGCTTAGCGGGAGGTACTGAGCAGTTCTTC; CDR3aa: CASSLAGGTEQFF
abundance: NA; d_gene: NA; j_gene: TRBJ1-1; v_gene: TRBV7-9; CDR3nt: TGTGCCAGCAGCTTAGTTGCGGGGGCTGAAGCTTTCTTT; CDR3aa: CASSLVAGAEAFF
abundance: NA; d_gene: NA; j_gene: TRBJ1-2; v_gene: TRBV15; CDR3nt: TGTGCCACCAGCAGGGTAGGAACGGACTATGGCTACACCTTC; CDR3aa: CATSRVGTDYGYTF
abundance: NA; d_gene: NA; j_gene: TRBJ1-3; v_gene: TRBV6-5; CDR3nt: TGTGCCAGCAGTGACCAGGGGTCTGGAAACACCATATATTTT; CDR3aa: CASSDQGSGNTIYF
abundance: NA; d_gene: TRBD1; j_gene: TRBJ2-7; v_gene: TRBV19; CDR3nt: TGTGCCAGTAGTATGGGACAGGGGCCCTACGAGCAGTACTTC; CDR3aa: CASSMGQGPYEQYF
abundance: NA; d_gene: TRBD2; j_gene: TRBJ2-7; v_gene: TRBV27; CDR3nt: TGTGCCAGCAGACCGGGACTAGCTACCTACGAGCAGTACTTC; CDR3aa: CASRPGLATYEQYF
abundance: few; d_gene: NA; j_gene: TRBJ1-5; v_gene: TRBV4-1; CDR3nt: TGCGCCAGCAGCCAAGAGGTTGGCCCTTTGAGCAATCAGCCCCAGCATTTT; CDR3aa: CASSQEVGPLSNQPQHF
abundance: once; d_gene: TRBD1; j_gene: TRBJ2-1; v_gene: TRBV28; CDR3nt: TGTGCCAGCAGTTTAGGGACAGGGTCCAATGAGCAGTTCTTC; CDR3aa: CASSLGTGSNEQFF
abundance: once; d_gene: NA; j_gene: TRBJ2-5; v_gene: TRBV27; CDR3nt: TGTGCCAGCAGTTCTCGACAGGTGTACCAAGAGACCCAGTACTTC; CDR3aa: CASSSRQVYQETQYF
abundance: few; d_gene: NA; j_gene: TRBJ1-1; v_gene: TRBV14; CDR3nt: TGTGCCAGCAGCCAAGCAATGGCTGAAGCTTTCTTT; CDR3aa: CASSQAMAEAFF
abundance: NA; d_gene: TRBD2; j_gene: TRBJ2-5; v_gene: TRBV7-2; CDR3nt: TGTGCCAGCAGCTTACCTTTAAGCGGGAGGGCCAAAGAGACCCAGTACTTC; CDR3aa: CASSLPLSGRAKETQYF
abundance: NA; d_gene: NA; j_gene: TRBJ2-3; v_gene: TRBV11-1; CDR3nt: TGTGCCAGCAGCTCCTGGGGGAGCACAGATACGCAGTATTTT; CDR3aa: CASSSWGSTDTQYF
abundance: NA; d_gene: TRBD2; j_gene: TRBJ2-7; v_gene: TRBV5-1; CDR3nt: TGCGCCAGCAGCTTGAGGAGCGGGGCAAGCTCCTACGAGCAGTACTTC; CDR3aa: CASSLRSGASSYEQYF
abundance: once; d_gene: NA; j_gene: TRBJ2-2; v_gene: TRBV7-2; CDR3nt: TGTGCCAGCAGCTTAGCGGTCCCTACCTCCGGGGAGCTGTTTTTT; CDR3aa: CASSLAVPTSGELFF
abundance: NA; d_gene: NA; j_gene: TRBJ1-4; v_gene: TRBV29-1; CDR3nt: TGCAGCGTTGAAGATCGGGTCGGCAGCGGGGGCAGCAATGAAAAACTGTTTTTT; CDR3aa: CSVEDRVGSGGSNEKLFF
abundance: NA; d_gene: TRBD1; j_gene: TRBJ2-3; v_gene: TRBV28; CDR3nt: TGTGCCAGCAGTTCCCGGACAGGGTGGGATACGCAGTATTTT; CDR3aa: CASSSRTGWDTQYF
abundance: NA; d_gene: NA; j_gene: TRBJ2-2; v_gene: TRBV2; CDR3nt: TGTGCCAGCCTCGAGGGCACGAACACCGGGGAGCTGTTTTTT; CDR3aa: CASLEGTNTGELFF
abundance: NA; d_gene: NA; j_gene: TRBJ1-2; v_gene: TRBV4-1; CDR3nt: TGCGCCAGCAGCCAAGTTACAGGGTCGAGAGGTGGCTACACCTTC; CDR3aa: CASSQVTGSRGGYTF
abundance: NA; d_gene: NA; j_gene: TRBJ2-7; v_gene: TRBV11-1; CDR3nt: TGTGCCAGCGGGGAGCCTCACTCCTACGAGCAGTACTTC; CDR3aa: CASGEPHSYEQYF
abundance: NA; d_gene: TRBD1; j_gene: TRBJ1-2; v_gene: TRBV5-6; CDR3nt: TGTGCCAGCAGCTTATACAGGGGCAACTATGGCTACACCTTC; CDR3aa: CASSLYRGNYGYTF
abundance: NA; d_gene: TRBD1; j_gene: TRBJ2-7; v_gene: TRBV7-9; CDR3nt: TGTGCCAGCAGCTTAACGCCTCCGGGACAGGGATTCTACGAGCAGTACTTC; CDR3aa: CASSLTPPGQGFYEQYF
abundance: NA; d_gene: NA; j_gene: TRBJ1-5; v_gene: TRBV9; CDR3nt: TGTGCCAGCAGCGGAGGGGGGGGCAATCAGCCCCAGCATTTT; CDR3aa: CASSGGGGNQPQHF
abundance: NA; d_gene: NA; j_gene: TRBJ2-7; v_gene: TRBV28; CDR3nt: TGTGCCAGCGGGGACCCTGGCCGGGGGGAGCAGTACTTC; CDR3aa: CASGDPGRGEQYF
abundance: NA; d_gene: NA; j_gene: TRBJ1-1; v_gene: TRBV9; CDR3nt: TGTGCCAGCAGCGTAGACGCCATCGGGAACACTGAAGCTTTCTTT; CDR3aa: CASSVDAIGNTEAFF
abundance: once; d_gene: NA; j_gene: TRBJ1-4; v_gene: TRBV25-1; CDR3nt: TGTGCCAGCAGTGAATTAATGGTGGGGATCCACAATGAAAAACTGTTTTTT; CDR3aa: CASSELMVGIHNEKLFF
abundance: once; d_gene: TRBD1; j_gene: TRBJ1-4; v_gene: TRBV19; CDR3nt: TGTGCCAGTATTAGGGCTCCAGGGACAGTTGAAAAACTGTTTTTT; CDR3aa: CASIRAPGTVEKLFF
abundance: NA; d_gene: TRBD2; j_gene: TRBJ2-3; v_gene: TRBV13; CDR3nt: TGTGCCAGCAGCTTAGCGGGAGGTACCGGGGGTACAGATACGCAGTATTTT; CDR3aa: CASSLAGGTGGTDTQYF
abundance: NA; d_gene: NA; j_gene: TRBJ2-5; v_gene: TRBV11-2; CDR3nt: TGTGCCAGCAGCTTATTTCCATTTCGTGGAGAGACCCAGTACTTC; CDR3aa: CASSLFPFRGETQYF
abundance: NA; d_gene: NA; j_gene: TRBJ2-7; v_gene: TRBV4-1; CDR3nt: TGCGCCAGCAGCCAAGCTAGGGGACCCTACGAGCAGTACTTC; CDR3aa: CASSQARGPYEQYF
abundance: NA; d_gene: TRBD1; j_gene: TRBJ2-7; v_gene: TRBV6-1; CDR3nt: TGTGCCAGCAGTGAATTGGGGACAGGGGGGACTGGGGAGCAGTACTTC; CDR3aa: CASSELGTGGTGEQYF
abundance: NA; d_gene: TRBD1; j_gene: TRBJ1-1; v_gene: TRBV6-1; CDR3nt: TGTGCCAGCAAGGGACAGGAAGCTTTCTTT; CDR3aa: CASKGQEAFF
abundance: once; d_gene: TRBD2; j_gene: TRBJ2-3; v_gene: TRBV7-3; CDR3nt: TGTGCCAGCAGCCCGACGGGACTAGCGGGGGGGCCCCCAGGTACGCAGTATTTT; CDR3aa: CASSPTGLAGGPPGTQYF
abundance: once; d_gene: NA; j_gene: TRBJ1-2; v_gene: TRBV28; CDR3nt: TGTGCCAGCAGTTTTCGATTGGGAGATGGCTACACCTTC; CDR3aa: CASSFRLGDGYTF
abundance: NA; d_gene: NA; j_gene: TRBJ2-3; v_gene: TRBV5-4; CDR3nt: TGTGCCAGCAGTCCTGGGGATACGCAGTATTTT; CDR3aa: CASSPGDTQYF
abundance: NA; d_gene: TRBD2; j_gene: TRBJ2-1; v_gene: TRBV27; CDR3nt: TGTGCCAGCAGTCTCGGGACTAGCGGAGGCCATGAGCAGTTCTTC; CDR3aa: CASSLGTSGGHEQFF
abundance: NA; d_gene: NA; j_gene: TRBJ2-1; v_gene: TRBV7-6; CDR3nt: TGTGCCAGCAGCTTATACAGGGCGGATGAGCAGTTCTTC; CDR3aa: CASSLYRADEQFF
abundance: NA; d_gene: TRBD2; j_gene: TRBJ2-5; v_gene: TRBV28; CDR3nt: TGTGCCAGCAGCTTTGGGGACGCGGCTAGCGGGGTAGAGACCCAGTACTTC; CDR3aa: CASSFGDAASGVETQYF
abundance: NA; d_gene: TRBD2; j_gene: TRBJ2-5; v_gene: TRBV29-1; CDR3nt: TGCAGCGTTGGACTAGCGGAGCGCCAAGAGACCCAGTACTTC; CDR3aa: CSVGLAERQETQYF
abundance: NA; d_gene: NA; j_gene: TRBJ2-5; v_gene: TRBV7-9; CDR3nt: TGTGCCAGCAGCTTTCGGCAGGGTGTCGCAGAGACCCAGTACTTC; CDR3aa: CASSFRQGVAETQYF
abundance: NA; d_gene: NA; j_gene: TRBJ1-1; v_gene: TRBV4-1; CDR3nt: TGCGCCAGCAGCCTGGGGGAGGGGATAATGAACACTGAAGCTTTCTTT; CDR3aa: CASSLGEGIMNTEAFF
abundance: NA; d_gene: TRBD2; j_gene: TRBJ2-1; v_gene: TRBV5-6; CDR3nt: TGTGCCAGCAGCCGGACTAGCGGGAGCTCCTACAATGAGCAGTTCTTC; CDR3aa: CASSRTSGSSYNEQFF
abundance: few; d_gene: TRBD2; j_gene: TRBJ2-2; v_gene: TRBV9; CDR3nt: TGTGCCAGCAGCGTTAGCGGGGGGAACACCGGGGAGCTGTTTTTT; CDR3aa: CASSVSGGNTGELFF
abundance: NA; d_gene: TRBD2; j_gene: TRBJ2-1; v_gene: TRBV2; CDR3nt: TGTGCCAGCAGTGAGCTCCGGACTAGCGGGGGGGGCAATGAGCAGTTCTTC; CDR3aa: CASSELRTSGGGNEQFF
abundance: NA; d_gene: NA; j_gene: TRBJ2-5; v_gene: TRBV2; CDR3nt: TGTGCCAGCAGTGATTCTGAGCTGGAGACCCAGTACTTC; CDR3aa: CASSDSELETQYF
abundance: NA; d_gene: NA; j_gene: TRBJ2-7; v_gene: TRBV6-1; CDR3nt: TGTGCCAGCAGTGAATATATGGGTTCCTACGAGCAGTACTTC; CDR3aa: CASSEYMGSYEQYF
abundance: NA; d_gene: NA; j_gene: TRBJ1-1; v_gene: TRBV9; CDR3nt: TGTGCCAGCAGCGTAGGGGGGAGCGAGGACACTGAAGCTTTCTTT; CDR3aa: CASSVGGSEDTEAFF
abundance: NA; d_gene: NA; j_gene: TRBJ2-2; v_gene: TRBV4-3; CDR3nt: TGCGCCAGCACTACAGGGTCGAACACCGGGGAGCTGTTTTTT; CDR3aa: CASTTGSNTGELFF
abundance: NA; d_gene: NA; j_gene: TRBJ1-6; v_gene: TRBV10-1; CDR3nt: TGCGCCAGCAGTGTATTCCAGTCAAATTCACCCCTCCACTTT; CDR3aa: CASSVFQSNSPLHF
abundance: NA; d_gene: NA; j_gene: TRBJ2-7; v_gene: TRBV9; CDR3nt: TGTGCCAGCAGCGTGGGGACTGTTTCCTACGAGCAGTACTTC; CDR3aa: CASSVGTVSYEQYF
abundance: once; d_gene: NA; j_gene: TRBJ1-4; v_gene: TRBV6-1; CDR3nt: TGTGCCAGCATACCCTCTCGAGCGGCTAATGAAAAACTGTTTTTT; CDR3aa: CASIPSRAANEKLFF
abundance: NA; d_gene: NA; j_gene: TRBJ1-4; v_gene: TRBV4-3; CDR3nt: TGCGCCAGCACCGAGATCGGGGGGATTGGCGAAAAACTGTTTTTT; CDR3aa: CASTEIGGIGEKLFF